This passage covers 30 T cell receptor beta chains from one sample sequenced in a study of T cell changes during pregnancy in multiple sclerosis. TCRdb's table, derived via immunoSEQ multiplex PCR, lists solely in-frame clones and lacks some. The table shows approximately 90,000 clones, with 94% occurring only once. Sequenced material: peripheral blood, taken in the third trimester of pregnancy. The source is a female donor with multiple sclerosis, enrolled in a pregnancy study.

The chain recombines TRBV7-7 with TRBJ2-1; 9 bases match TRBD2. Germline lookup yields CDR1 SSHAT and CDR2 FNYEAQ (reference sequence). Unmatched junction bases numbered 3, after V lost 5 bases and J lost 7 bases. This CDR3 is built from 13 residues. As DNA, the CDR3 is TGTGCCAGCAGCCGCGGGAGGGGAAATGAGCAGTTCTTC. Its translation: CASSRGRGNEQFF.

This clone has only one observation. This sequence joins TRBV6-6 and TRBJ1-5; weak D call: TRBD1 (6 bases). V dropped 6 bases and J dropped 3 bases, with 12 bases sitting between them. This CDR3 spans 14 amino acids. Germline V gene data show CDR1 as MNHNY and CDR2 as SVGAGI (reference sequence). CDR3 protein: CASSSDRPNQPQHF. The CDR3 nucleotides read TGTGCCAGCAGCTCCGACAGGCCCAATCAGCCCCAGCATTTT.

The chain carries TRBV10-2 and TRBJ2-1; 9 nucleotides match TRBD2. CDR3 length: 15 residues. V lost 4 bases, J lost 5 bases, and 6 bases stayed unmatched. Germline lookup yields CDR1 WSHSY and CDR2 SAAADI. The CDR3 coding sequence is TGCGCCAGCAGTGTGGGGCTAGCGGGAAACAATGAGCAGTTCTTC. This gives the protein CASSVGLAGNNEQFF.

This clone was counted between two and nine times. The chain recombines TRBV7-9 with TRBJ2-1; 7 positions match TRBD1. CDR1 SEHNR and CDR2 FQNEAQ come from the germline V gene (reference sequence). V was clipped by 5 bases and J by 2 bases; unmatched bases: 15. This CDR3 has 18 residues. CDR3 DNA: TGTGCCAGCAGCGACTCCCTCCCCCTGGACAGGCCCTACAATGAGCAGTTCTTC. This codes for CASSDSLPLDRPYNEQFF.

This clone has a single count. The chain combines TRBV19 with TRBJ2-6; no clear D gene. Per the germline V gene, CDR1 is LNHDA and CDR2 is SQIVND (reference sequence). V lost 4 bases and J lost 0, with 10 bases in between. The CDR3 spans 16 residues. CDR3 in amino acids: CASSKPRGSGANVLTF. The CDR3 nucleotides are TGTGCCAGTAGTAAACCAAGAGGCTCTGGGGCCAACGTCCTGACTTTC. The full variable domain, with the rest looked up from reference TRBV19 and TRBJ2-6, is DGGITQSPKYLFRKEGQNVTLSCEQNLNHDAMYWYRQDPGQGLRLIYYSQIVNDFQKGDIAEGYSVSREKKESFPLTVTSAQKNPTAFYLCASSKPRGSGANVLTFGAGSRLTVL.

This chain joins TRBV6-4 and TRBJ1-1; 8 bases align to TRBD1. This CDR3 is 13 amino acids long. V was pared by 6 bases and J by 3 bases, with 3 bases of the junction left unmatched. The germline V gene has CDR1 MRHNA and CDR2 SNTAGT. CDR3 amino acids: CASRQGVDTEAFF. The CDR3 region has the DNA TGTGCCAGCAGACAGGGGGTCGACACTGAAGCTTTCTTT.

This sequence joins TRBV10-3 and TRBJ1-1; D might be TRBD1 (6 bases). Looked up from germline, CDR1 is ENHRY and CDR2 is SYGVKD. V was pared by 6 bases and J by 1 base, with 12 bases between. CDR3 length: 14 amino acids. CDR3 bases: TGTGCCATCAGGAACAGGGAGACGAACACTGAAGCTTTCTTT. This sequence encodes CAIRNRETNTEAFF.

The gene calls are TRBV6-4 and TRBJ2-1; 14 positions match TRBD2. This CDR3 comprises 16 residues. CDR1 MRHNA and CDR2 SNTAGT come from the germline V gene. Trimming at V came to 3 bases and at J to 8 bases, leaving 6 bases not matched to a gene. CDR3 nucleotide sequence: TGTGCCAGCAGTGATCGGGGGACTAGCGGGAGCCATGAGCAGTTCTTC. It is translated as CASSDRGTSGSHEQFF.

The rearrangement joins TRBV20-1 to TRBJ1-2, with D unclear. V lost 6 bases and J 8 bases, leaving 13 bases between the germline ends. CDR1 is DFQATT and CDR2 is SNEGSKA in the germline V gene (reference sequence). The CDR3 runs 11 residues. The CDR3 bases are TGCAGTGCCCGAGGGCGCGCCGGCTACACCTTC. The encoded protein is CSARGRAGYTF.

This clone was recorded only once. The CDR3 DNA is TGTGCCAGCAGTTTACGGAGCGGGAGCTACGAGCAGTACTTC. Protein product: CASSLRSGSYEQYF. This chain joins TRBV27 and TRBJ2-7, with TRBD2 matching over 8 bases. V was clipped by 2 bases and J by 3 bases; unmatched bases: 3. CDR1 and CDR2 from the germline V gene are MNHEY and SMNVEV (reference sequence). This CDR3 is 14 amino acids long.

The chain carries TRBV6-1 and TRBJ1-1; 9 positions agree with TRBD1. CDR3 length: 14 amino acids. Germline values: CDR1 MNHNS, CDR2 SASEGT. Unmatched junction bases numbered 13, after V lost 6 bases and J lost 11 bases. The CDR3 sequence: CASSQQGAGALAFF. CDR3 bases: TGTGCCAGCAGCCAACAGGGGGCTGGGGCTCTGGCTTTCTTT.

This clone was detected once. The chain is built from TRBV7-8 and TRBJ2-7; a weak D match, TRBD2 (6 bases). The V end lost 6 bases, the J end lost 0 bases, and 24 bases lay between the germline ends. Per the germline V gene, CDR1 is SGHVS and CDR2 is FQNEAQ. The CDR3 sequence is 18 residues long. CDR3 DNA sequence: TGTGCCAGCAGTCGAAAATCTAGCGCGAGACTGAACTCCTACGAGCAGTACTTC. Translation gives CASSRKSSARLNSYEQYF.

This chain's CDR3 is CASSPRSGREQFF. The CDR3 DNA follows: TGTGCCAGCAGCCCCCGTAGCGGGAGGGAGCAGTTCTTC. This sequence joins TRBV7-3 and TRBJ2-1; 10 nucleotides agree with TRBD2. Germline lookup yields CDR1 SGHTA and CDR2 FQGTGA. The trim removed 5 bases at V and 10 bases at J, leaving 5 bases unmatched. The CDR3 extends over 13 amino acids.

This clone was observed once. J is TRBJ2-5 and V is TRBV7-9; tentatively, D is TRBD2 (5 bases). Germline CDR1 is SEHNR and CDR2 is FQNEAQ (reference sequence). This CDR3 comprises 11 residues. The V end was cut by 5 bases, the J end by 9 bases, with 10 bases between. The CDR3 DNA sequence: TGTGCCAGCAGCCCGTCGGAGGCCCAGTACTTC. Translated, it gives CASSPSEAQYF.

The chain has TRBV27 and TRBJ1-1; 9 nucleotides align to TRBD1. J lost 10 bases, V lost 4 bases, and 10 bases had no gene match. This CDR3 comprises 14 residues. Germline V gene data show CDR1 as MNHEY and CDR2 as SMNVEV (reference sequence). CDR3 residues: CASSSPGQGYRAFF. CDR3 coding DNA: TGTGCCAGCAGTTCGCCGGGACAGGGATACAGAGCTTTCTTT.

This chain connects TRBV5-4 to TRBJ1-1; 7 bases are shared with TRBD1. The CDR3 is 16 residues long. With 3 bases clipped from V and 4 bases from J, the junction kept 12 bases outside the gene matches. Per the germline V gene, CDR1 is SGHNT and CDR2 is YYREEE (reference sequence). CDR3 amino acids: CASSSHKGAGSTEAFF. In nucleotides, the CDR3 is TGTGCCAGCAGCTCGCATAAGGGGGCCGGATCCACTGAAGCTTTCTTT.

The gene calls are TRBV28 and TRBJ1-6; 7 bases align to TRBD1. CDR1 is MDHEN and CDR2 is SYDVKM in the germline V gene. The CDR3 consists of 13 residues. V was pared by 7 bases and J by 8 bases, with 5 bases of the junction left unmatched. CDR3 nucleotides: TGTGCCAGCACCGACAGGGACTATTCACCCCTCCACTTT. Translation gives CASTDRDYSPLHF.

V is TRBV5-1 and J is TRBJ1-2, with D uncertain. V shed 0 bases and J shed 14 bases, with 17 bases lying between them. This CDR3 is 13 amino acids long. Germline values: CDR1 SGHRS, CDR2 YFSETQ. CDR3 amino acids: CASSLGAPMMRTF. The CDR3 DNA is TGCGCCAGCAGCTTGGGAGCCCCGATGATGAGGACCTTC. The full variable domain, completed using reference TRBV5-1 and TRBJ1-2, is KAGVTQTPRYLIKTRGQQVTLSCSPISGHRSVSWYQQTPGQGLQFLFEYFSETQRNKGNFPGRFSGRQFSNSRSEMNVSTLELGDSALYLCASSLGAPMMRTFGSGTRLTVV.

This clone was recorded once. The V call is TRBV19, the J call TRBJ1-1, with 11 bases matching TRBD1. V shed 4 bases and J 4 bases; nucleotides not matched to a gene: 8. The CDR3 covers 16 residues. Germline loops: CDR1 LNHDA, CDR2 SQIVND (reference sequence). For the CDR3, the DNA is TGTGCCAGTAGTAGTTCCCCGGGACAGGGGGTCACTGAAGCTTTCTTT. It specifies CASSSSPGQGVTEAFF.

The J gene is TRBJ2-1, the V gene TRBV7-9; perhaps TRBD1 as D (6 bases). Trimming removed 6 bases from V and 6 bases from J, with 9 bases in between. The CDR3 consists of 12 residues. The germline V gene encodes CDR1 SEHNR and CDR2 FQNEAQ (reference sequence). CDR3 region: CASREGGNEQFF. The CDR3 DNA reads as TGTGCCAGCAGAGAAGGGGGCAATGAGCAGTTCTTC.

This rearrangement joins TRBV29-1 to TRBJ1-3, with 9 nucleotides matching TRBD1. Germline trimming cut 6 bases from V and 2 bases from J; bases unmatched to any gene: 8. Germline V CDR1 and CDR2: SQVTM, ANQGSEA. There are 15 residues in the CDR3. The CDR3 nucleotides are TGCAGCGTCGCTCCGGGGACAGGGACTGGAAACACCATATATTTT. Translating it yields CSVAPGTGTGNTIYF.

CDR3 nucleotides: TGTGCCAGCAGCCCACACCTAGCGGGACTAGGGAATGAGCAGTTCTTC. Translated, it gives CASSPHLAGLGNEQFF. This chain connects TRBV7-2 to TRBJ2-1; 9 nucleotides agree with TRBD2. Trimming took 5 bases from V and 7 from J; bases not matched to a gene: 12. The CDR3 runs 16 residues. Per the germline V gene, CDR1 is SGHTA and CDR2 is FQGNSA. Full variable domain (missing parts from reference TRBV7-2 and TRBJ2-1): GAGVSQSPSNKVTEKGKDVELRCDPISGHTALYWYRQSLGQGLEFLIYFQGNSAPDKSGLPSDRFSAERTGGSVSTLTIQRTQQEDSAVYLCASSPHLAGLGNEQFFGPGTRLTVL.

This sequence joins TRBV27 and TRBJ1-2, with no clear D. From germline, CDR1 is MNHEY and CDR2 SMNVEV (reference sequence). The CDR3 sequence is 13 residues long. Trimming shortened V by 3 bases and J by 8 bases, and 13 bases separated the two germline ends. Here the CDR3 DNA reads TGTGCCAGCAGTTTGGGAGGTAGCGGCGGCTACACCTTC. Translating it yields CASSLGGSGGYTF.

The chain is built from TRBV19 and TRBJ1-2, with D maybe TRBD1 (5 bases). CDR1 LNHDA and CDR2 SQIVND come from the germline V gene (reference sequence). This CDR3 has 15 residues. V was cut by 7 bases and J by 3 bases, with 18 bases left in between. CDR3 sequence reads: CASTPGGGRYYGYTF. In nucleotides, the CDR3 is TGTGCCAGTACCCCCGGGGGAGGGAGGTACTATGGCTACACCTTC.

V gene TRBV29-1 combines with J gene TRBJ2-7; D ambiguous. The V end lost 4 bases, the J end lost 3 bases, and 10 bases lay between the germline ends. This CDR3 has 12 amino acids. Germline assignment: CDR1 SQVTM and CDR2 ANQGSEA. CDR3 sequence reads: CSVASVRYEQYF. CDR3 DNA sequence: TGCAGCGTTGCTTCCGTTCGCTACGAGCAGTACTTC.

This chain joins TRBV2 and TRBJ1-5; 7 nucleotides match TRBD1. Trimming removed 3 bases from V and 4 bases from J; junction bases left unmatched: 12. The CDR3 is made up of 17 amino acids. Germline V gene data show CDR1 as SNHLY and CDR2 as FYNNEI. The CDR3 spells CASSDLAGGVANQPQHF. Written as DNA, the CDR3 is TGTGCCAGCAGTGATTTGGCAGGGGGTGTAGCAAATCAGCCCCAGCATTTT.

The chain uses TRBV18 and TRBJ2-1; D gene unclear. With 0 bases removed from V and 2 bases from J, the gap between germline ends came to 11 bases. The CDR3 covers 16 residues. Germline values: CDR1 KGHSH, CDR2 LQKENI. CDR3: CASSPPIQQTYNEQFF. CDR3 nucleotide sequence: TGTGCCAGCTCACCACCTATACAGCAGACCTACAATGAGCAGTTCTTC.

This clone was detected only once. The J gene is TRBJ1-1, the V gene TRBV18, with D possibly being TRBD1 (5 bases). Germline CDR1 KGHSH, CDR2 LQKENI. The CDR3 contains 15 residues. Trimming removed 4 bases from V and 2 bases from J, with 14 bases in between. The CDR3 nucleotides read TGTGCCAGCTCACTTCATCAGGGTGGAAACACTGAAGCTTTCTTT. Amino acids: CASSLHQGGNTEAFF.

The chain is built from TRBV5-6 and TRBJ2-7, with 10 nucleotides matching TRBD2. Germline V gene lookup returns CDR1 SGHDT and CDR2 YYEEEE. V trimming: 0 bases; J trimming: 2 bases; junction bases outside the gene matches: 2. This CDR3 is 15 amino acids long. The CDR3 protein is CASSLASGRAYEQYF. The DNA for the CDR3 is TGTGCCAGCAGCTTGGCGAGCGGGAGGGCCTACGAGCAGTACTTC. The entire variable domain, with the rest obtained from reference TRBV5-6 and TRBJ2-7, is as follows: DAGVTQSPTHLIKTRGQQVTLRCSPKSGHDTVSWYQQALGQGPQFIFQYYEEEERQRGNFPDRFSGHQFPNYSSELNVNALLLGDSALYLCASSLASGRAYEQYFGPGTRLTVT.

The chain is built from TRBV6-4 and TRBJ2-3; no reliable D call. Germline values: CDR1 MRHNA, CDR2 SNTAGT. The CDR3 sequence is 14 residues long. Trimming stripped 7 bases from V and 0 bases from J, with 11 bases between. CDR3 in DNA: TGTGCCAGCAAACCGGAGAGTAGCACAGATACGCAGTATTTT. It encodes CASKPESSTDTQYF.